Following are 32 T cell receptor beta chains from one sample sequenced in a study of metastatic and nonmetastatic thyroid tumors. TCRdb reanalyzed the PCR reads via MiXCR. This sample carries more than 90,000 clones, about 13% of them seen once, and the ten largest clones take 11%. Patients had received no treatment of any kind before thyroid surgery. Specimen: blood. The receptor set was obtained from a female donor with papillary thyroid cancer or a benign thyroid nodule (not recorded which). Some clones in this sample may be carry-over from other donors' samples.

This clone has only a few counts. This may come from a read error, since a much larger clone is one base off. The rearrangement links TRBV20-1 to TRBJ2-3; 11 nucleotides line up with TRBD2. Germline CDR1 DFQATT, CDR2 SNEGSKA (reference sequence). J was trimmed by 4 bases and V by 6 bases; bases with no gene match: 9. The CDR3 covers 15 residues. The CDR3 region has the DNA TGCAGTGCCTCGTCCGGGACTAGCGGCGCAGATACGCAGTATTTT. This encodes CSASSGTSGADTQYF.

This clone was counted ten times or more. V is TRBV19 and J is TRBJ2-1; 8 bases map to TRBD2. This CDR3 spans 16 amino acids. The V gene's germline CDR1 is LNHDA and CDR2 SQIVND (reference sequence). Unmatched junction bases numbered 17, after V lost 6 bases and J lost 10 bases. The CDR3, as DNA: TGTGCCAGTAGAATATTAGCGGGGAGTGCCCAAAGCGAGCAGTTCTTC. The encoded protein is CASRILAGSAQSEQFF. Filled out from reference TRBV19 and TRBJ2-1, the complete variable domain reads DGGITQSPKYLFRKEGQNVTLSCEQNLNHDAMYWYRQDPGQGLRLIYYSQIVNDFQKGDIAEGYSVSREKKESFPLTVTSAQKNPTAFYLCASRILAGSAQSEQFFGPGTRLTVL.

This clone was seen at least ten times. The sample has other DNA sequences that encode this CDR3 too. The chain links TRBV19 to TRBJ1-1; 8 bases are a match to TRBD1. CDR1 is LNHDA, CDR2 SQIVND, per germline (reference sequence). This CDR3 region has 13 residues. J gave up 4 bases and V 5 bases, and 3 bases lay outside the gene matches. The CDR3 region has the DNA TGTGCCAGTAGTCCACAGGGGGGCACTGAAGCTTTCTTT. It encodes CASSPQGGTEAFF.

The sample holds a few counts of this clone. A much larger clone lies a single base off, so this may be a read error. The genes are TRBV9 and TRBJ2-1; D is unclear. Germline loops: CDR1 SGDLS, CDR2 YYNGEE. This CDR3 region has 11 residues. The DNA of the CDR3 is TGTGCCAGCAGCGTAGGTTATGAGCAGCTCTTC. This codes for CASSVGYEQLF.

This clone was recorded many times. The V call is TRBV2, the J call TRBJ2-3; 12 nucleotides line up with TRBD2. The CDR3 spans 16 residues. J gave up 0 bases and V 3 bases, and 1 base lay outside the gene matches. CDR1 is SNHLY and CDR2 is FYNNEI in the germline V gene. This CDR3 reads CASSEGTSGSTDTQYF. The DNA of the CDR3 is TGTGCCAGCAGTGAGGGGACTAGCGGGAGCACAGATACGCAGTATTTT.

At least ten counts were recorded for this clone. The chain couples TRBV27 to TRBJ2-5, with a possible D match to TRBD2 (6 bases). Trimming cost V 2 bases and J 5 bases, with 6 bases left between them. Germline V gives CDR1 MNHEY, CDR2 SMNVEV (reference sequence). The CDR3 has 12 residues. CDR3: CASSLRGETQYF. CDR3 DNA sequence: TGTGCCAGCAGTTTACGGGGGGAGACCCAGTACTTC.

The V call is TRBV7-3, the J call TRBJ2-5; 9 bases are a match to TRBD2. The CDR3 is 13 amino acids. Per germline, CDR1 SGHTA and CDR2 FQGTGA. V lost 5 bases to trimming and J lost 5 bases; unmatched junction nucleotides: 3. Here the CDR3 reads CASSRSGSETQYF. Here the CDR3 DNA reads TGTGCCAGCAGCCGTAGCGGGAGTGAGACCCAGTACTTC.

CDR3 in DNA: TGTGCCAGCAGTCCCCAGACAGGGGGCGGTCTAGCGGGAGGGGATCGGGGAGAGACCCAGTACTTC. This translates into CASSPQTGGGLAGGDRGETQYF. The rearrangement joins TRBV25-1 to TRBJ2-5, with 12 nucleotides matching TRBD2. J gave up 4 bases and V 5 bases, and 26 bases lay outside the gene matches. The CDR3 covers 22 residues. Germline V gene lookup returns CDR1 MGHDK and CDR2 SYGVNS.

The sample holds many counts of this clone. Compared with germline, one end of the junction differs, possibly owing to a read error. This rearrangement joins TRBV3-1 to TRBJ1-6; D remains unclear. This CDR3 contains 15 residues. Germline CDR1 and CDR2: LGHDT and YNNKEL (reference sequence). CDR3 nucleotide sequence: TGTGCCAGCAGCCAACCAGAGACCCGCGGCTCACTCCTCCACTTT. Translation: CASSQPETRGSLLHF.

This clone was found many times. The chain is built from TRBV6-1 and TRBJ2-5; 16 bases line up with TRBD2. The germline CDR1 and CDR2 sequences are MNHNS and SASEGT. Trimming at V came to 5 bases and at J to 2 bases, leaving 8 bases not matched to a gene. The CDR3 loop spans 18 amino acids. The CDR3 nucleotides read TGTGCCAGCAGTCAAGGGACTAGCGGGAGGGCCGTACAAGAGACCCAGTACTTC. It translates to CASSQGTSGRAVQETQYF.

This clone was seen repeatedly, ten times or more. J is TRBJ1-6 and V is TRBV7-9; D is ambiguous. V was pared by 1 base and J by 10 bases, with 5 bases between. The germline V gene encodes CDR1 SEHNR and CDR2 FQNEAQ (reference sequence). The length of the CDR3 is 12 residues. The CDR3 DNA sequence: TGTGCCAGCAGCTTAGTAGGCTCACCCCTCCACTTT. Its protein product is CASSLVGSPLHF.

Of note for this clone: A much more abundant neighbour one base away suggests this may be a read error. The genes are TRBV6-2 or TRBV6-3 and TRBJ2-6; perhaps TRBD2 as D (5 bases). The CDR3 has 13 amino acids. Germline V gives CDR1 MNHEY, CDR2 SVGEGT. Written as DNA, the CDR3 is TGTGTCAGCAGCCCGGGGGGGGCCAACGTCCTGACTTTC. Amino acid sequence: CVSSPGGANVLTF.

The sample holds many counts of this clone. In DNA form, the CDR3 reads TGTGCCAGCAGACCGGACGGCGGGAATGAGCAGTTCTTC. This gives the protein CASRPDGGNEQFF. V usage is TRBV14 and J usage is TRBJ2-1; tentatively, D is TRBD2 (5 bases). The V gene's germline CDR1 is SGHDN and CDR2 FVKESK. This CDR3 is 13 amino acids long. V lost 6 bases and J lost 7, with 13 bases in between.

This clone was detected ten times or more. The J gene is TRBJ2-3, the V gene TRBV7-8, with 7 bases lining up with TRBD1. This CDR3 spans 19 amino acids. The ends lost 6 bases at V and 1 base at J; junction bases unmatched: 19. Germline values: CDR1 SGHVS, CDR2 FQNEAQ. This chain's CDR3 is CASRGRDSKTSVGTDTQYF. For the CDR3, the DNA is TGTGCCAGCAGGGGCCGGGACAGCAAAACCTCTGTGGGCACAGATACGCAGTATTTT.

This clone was counted at least ten times. This CDR3 is also generated by other DNA sequences in the sample. This sequence joins TRBV20-1 and TRBJ2-3, with TRBD1 as a possible D gene (6 bases). CDR1 and CDR2 from the germline V gene are DFQATT and SNEGSKA (reference sequence). The CDR3 extends over 14 amino acids. V lost 3 bases to trimming and J lost 6 bases, with 16 bases between them. In DNA form, the CDR3 reads TGCAGTGCTAGGGATCATCGGCAGGGGGATACGCAGTATTTT. Amino acid sequence: CSARDHRQGDTQYF.

A word on this clone: The junction differs from germline at one of its ends, possibly a read error. The rearrangement links TRBV6-2 or TRBV6-3 to TRBJ2-6; D is undetermined. The CDR3 length is 15 residues. CDR1 and CDR2 (germline): MNHEY, SVGEGT. The CDR3 spells CASSPVNSGANVLTF. In DNA, the CDR3 is TGTGCCAGCAGTCCCGTGAACTCTGGTGCCAACGTCCTGACTTTC.

This clone was counted at least ten times. A read error may be the cause here, since a much bigger clone is one base away. V and J are TRBV28 and TRBJ1-2; D call uncertain. Germline V gene sequence: CDR1 MDHEN, CDR2 SYDVKM. This CDR3 is 14 amino acids long. Trimming took 5 bases from V and 6 from J, leaving 16 bases between them. In DNA, the CDR3 is TGTGCCAGCAGTCCTCTCTCCGGGTACCATGGCTACACCTTC. This gives the protein CASSPLSGYHGYTF.

This clone has ten or more counts. The chain carries TRBV3-1 and TRBJ2-5, with D uncertain. Trimming took off 1 base at V and 5 bases at J, with 11 bases between the two ends. The CDR3 totals 14 residues. Germline V gene sequence: CDR1 LGHDT, CDR2 YNNKEL (reference sequence). CDR3 region: CASSQGPPLETQYF. CDR3 DNA: TGTGCCAGCAGCCAAGGCCCTCCGCTGGAGACCCAGTACTTC.

This clone has at least ten counts. The chain joins TRBV20-1 to TRBJ2-5; 8 bases agree with TRBD1. Germline V gene lookup returns CDR1 DFQATT and CDR2 SNEGSKA (reference sequence). J gave up 3 bases and V 6 bases, and 3 bases lay outside the gene matches. The CDR3 covers 12 residues. The CDR3 loop is CSAGQGKETQYF. In DNA, the CDR3 is TGCAGTGCAGGACAGGGTAAAGAGACCCAGTACTTC.

This clone was counted once. CDR3 sequence (DNA): TGTGCCAGCATCAATGTTCTCCAGCGCGGGGGGGAGCAGTACTTC. It encodes CASINVLQRGGEQYF. V usage is TRBV9 and J usage is TRBJ2-7; 8 bases map to TRBD2. Germline assignment: CDR1 SGDLS and CDR2 YYNGEE. The CDR3 runs to 15 residues. V shed 6 bases, J shed 7 bases, and the junction held 15 bases outside the gene matches.

Ten or more counts support this clone. This sequence joins TRBV5-1 and TRBJ2-2; no reliable D call. The CDR3 totals 13 residues. Trimming took 7 bases from V and 6 from J, leaving 13 bases between them. Germline loops: CDR1 SGHRS, CDR2 YFSETQ. The CDR3 is CASSPGPAGELFF. The CDR3 DNA sequence: TGCGCCAGCTCCCCGGGCCCCGCCGGGGAGCTGTTTTTT.

The table lists this clone with many counts. This sequence joins TRBV7-2 and TRBJ1-2, with D hard to call. This CDR3 has 15 amino acids. V gave up 2 bases and J gave up 1 base, with 11 bases separating them. Germline assignment: CDR1 SGHTA and CDR2 FQGNSA. The CDR3 spells CASSLLTGFNYGYTF. CDR3 DNA sequence: TGTGCCAGCAGCTTACTAACGGGGTTTAACTATGGCTACACCTTC.

J is TRBJ2-1 and V is TRBV5-6, with no clear D. The CDR3 contains 13 residues. Looked up from germline, CDR1 is SGHDT and CDR2 is YYEEEE. Between the trimmed V and J ends, which lost 2 bases and 12 bases, there was a span of 15 bases. This chain's CDR3 is CASSFRPTDPQFF. In nucleotides, the CDR3 is TGTGCCAGCAGCTTTCGGCCAACGGATCCGCAGTTCTTC.

In its sample, this clone was seen many times. The chain joins TRBV30 to TRBJ1-4; D call uncertain. This CDR3 is 14 amino acids long. The V end lost 5 bases, the J end lost 0 bases, and 10 bases lay between the germline ends. The V gene's germline CDR1 is GTSNPN and CDR2 SVGIG (reference sequence). In nucleotides, the CDR3 is TGTGCCTGGGGCCGGGGTGCAACTAATGAAAAACTGTTTTTT. This codes for CAWGRGATNEKLFF.

This clone showed up many times. Other DNA sequences in the sample encode the same CDR3. This chain connects TRBV11-2 to TRBJ2-2; D gene unclear. The CDR3 totals 16 residues. The germline gives CDR1 SGHAT, CDR2 FQNNGV. V was trimmed by 7 bases and J by 6 bases, leaving 21 bases between them. The CDR3 DNA is TGTGCCAGCAACATAAAAGGACGCGGATATGCCGGGGAGCTGTTTTTT. Protein product: CASNIKGRGYAGELFF. Supplemented by reference TRBV11-2 and TRBJ2-2, the full variable domain reads EAGVAQSPRYKIIEKRQSVAFWCNPISGHATLYWYQQILGQGPKLLIQFQNNGVVDDSQLPKDRFSAERLKGVDSTLKIQPAKLEDSAVYLCASNIKGRGYAGELFFGEGSRLTVL.

This clone was detected many times. The rearrangement links TRBV5-1 to TRBJ2-7; the D call may be TRBD1 or TRBD2 (5 bases each). This CDR3 is 13 amino acids long. Trimming shortened V by 4 bases and J by 0 bases, and 8 bases separated the two germline ends. CDR1 is SGHRS, CDR2 YFSETQ, per germline. The CDR3 DNA follows: TGCGCCAGCAGCCCCGGGGCCTCCTACGAGCAGTACTTC. Translating it yields CASSPGASYEQYF.

This clone appeared many times. This chain links TRBV20-1 with TRBJ2-7; D ambiguous. The germline V and J ends were trimmed by 3 bases and 4 bases, with 7 bases remaining between them. Germline V gene sequence: CDR1 DFQATT, CDR2 SNEGSKA (reference sequence). This CDR3 is built from 11 residues. For the CDR3, the DNA is TGCAGTGCTAGTCCCTATTACGAGCAGTACTTC. It yields the protein CSASPYYEQYF.

This clone has just a few counts. Just one base apart from a much larger clone, this may be a read error. J is TRBJ1-2 and V is TRBV29-1, with D uncertain. The CDR3 length is 10 residues. Per the germline V gene, CDR1 is SQVTM and CDR2 is ANQGSEA. Trimming stripped 3 bases from V and 3 bases from J, with 2 bases between. CDR3 sequence (DNA): TGCAGCGTTGAGTACTATGGCTACACCTTC. This encodes CSVEYYGYTF.

This clone was found many times. The chain carries TRBV7-2 and TRBJ2-7; no clear D gene. Germline CDR1 and CDR2: SGHTA and FQGNSA. V was trimmed by 3 bases and J by 7 bases, leaving 13 bases between them. CDR3 length equals 13 residues. The CDR3 sequence: CASSFKGVLEQYF. CDR3 DNA sequence: TGTGCCAGCAGCTTTAAGGGCGTTTTGGAGCAGTACTTC.

The table lists this clone with many counts. This rearrangement joins TRBV15 to TRBJ2-6; D not certain. Germline CDR1 is LNHNV and CDR2 is YYDKDF (reference sequence). The CDR3 sequence is 16 residues long. Trimming stripped 0 bases from V and 3 bases from J, with 9 bases between. CDR3 sequence (DNA): TGTGCCACCAGCAGAGAGGGCGGAGTTGGGGCCAACGTCCTGACTTTC. Amino acids: CATSREGGVGANVLTF.

This clone appeared many times. The genes are TRBV6-2 or TRBV6-3 and TRBJ1-1; D might be TRBD1 (5 bases). The ends were cut back, 5 bases at V and 4 bases at J, with 17 bases in the middle. This CDR3 region has 15 residues. Germline CDR1 MNHEY, CDR2 SVGEGT. CDR3 DNA sequence: TGTGCCAGCAGTGGGGTCGGGGCGTTGGGCACTGAAGCTTTCTTT. It specifies CASSGVGALGTEAFF.

In its sample, this clone was seen many times. The CDR3 region is CASSPRSSTDTQYF. The CDR3 DNA reads as TGTGCCAGCAGTCCTAGGTCTAGCACAGATACGCAGTATTTT. This chain connects TRBV28 to TRBJ2-3; D gene ambiguous. Germline V CDR1 and CDR2: MDHEN, SYDVKM. Trimming left V 5 bases short and J 0 bases short, with 9 bases between. CDR3 length: 14 amino acids.